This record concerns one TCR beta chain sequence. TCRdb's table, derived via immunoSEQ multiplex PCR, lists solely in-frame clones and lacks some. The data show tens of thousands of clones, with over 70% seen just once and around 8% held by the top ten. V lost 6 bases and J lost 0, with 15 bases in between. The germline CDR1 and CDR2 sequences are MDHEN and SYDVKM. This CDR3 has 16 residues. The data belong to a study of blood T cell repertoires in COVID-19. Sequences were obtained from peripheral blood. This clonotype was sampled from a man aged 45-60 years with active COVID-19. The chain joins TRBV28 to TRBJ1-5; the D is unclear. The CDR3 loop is CASSDTQRLSNQPQHF. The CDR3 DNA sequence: TGTGCCAGCAGCGACACGCAAAGGCTTAGCAATCAGCCCCAGCATTTT.